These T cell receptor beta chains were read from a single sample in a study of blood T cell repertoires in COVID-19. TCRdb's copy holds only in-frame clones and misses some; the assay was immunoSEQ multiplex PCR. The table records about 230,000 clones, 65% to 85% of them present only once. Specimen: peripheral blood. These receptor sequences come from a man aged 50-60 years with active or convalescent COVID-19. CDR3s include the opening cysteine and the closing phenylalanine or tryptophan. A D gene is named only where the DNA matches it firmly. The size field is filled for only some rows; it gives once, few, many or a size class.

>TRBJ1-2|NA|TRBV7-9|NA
CASSLFSSSDGYTF
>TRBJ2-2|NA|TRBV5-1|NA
CASSLNQGRTGELFF
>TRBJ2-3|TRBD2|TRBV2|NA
CASTPAGGSSTDTQYF
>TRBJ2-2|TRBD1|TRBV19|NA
CASKGGQATGELFF
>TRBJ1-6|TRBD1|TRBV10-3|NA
CAISEGTGIATSLHF
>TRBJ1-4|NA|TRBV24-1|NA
CATSVFLGQLPLTTNEKLFF
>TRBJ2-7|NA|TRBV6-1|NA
CASSEAQGGAPYF
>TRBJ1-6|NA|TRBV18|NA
CASSPKESYNSPLHF
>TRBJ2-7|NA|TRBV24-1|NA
CATSDPWAEFYEQYF
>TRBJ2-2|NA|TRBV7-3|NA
CASSLEGRRAGELFF
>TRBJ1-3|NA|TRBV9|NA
CASSFGFQGSGNTIYF
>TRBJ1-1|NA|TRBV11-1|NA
CASSFTGWTEAFF
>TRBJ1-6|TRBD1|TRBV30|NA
CAYTPGQRDSPLHF
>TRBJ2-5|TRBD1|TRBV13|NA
CASSAQGAETQYF
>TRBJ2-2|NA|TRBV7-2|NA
CASSLIAGAANTGELFF
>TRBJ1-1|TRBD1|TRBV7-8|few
CASSLALWDRNLVSEAFF
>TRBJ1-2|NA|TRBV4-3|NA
CASSQDSGGYGYTF
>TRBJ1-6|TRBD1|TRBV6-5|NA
CASRGQGNSPLHF
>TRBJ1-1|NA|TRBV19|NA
CASSHPGVNTEAFF
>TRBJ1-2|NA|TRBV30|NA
CAWSALSNYGYTF
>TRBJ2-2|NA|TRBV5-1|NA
CASSSGTSHTGELFF
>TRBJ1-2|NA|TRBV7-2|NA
CASSLLAGVNYGYTF
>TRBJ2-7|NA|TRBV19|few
CASSLLAANHEQYF
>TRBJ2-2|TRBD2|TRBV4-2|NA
CASSAAAGGVTGELFF
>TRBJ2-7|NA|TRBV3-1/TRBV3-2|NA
CASSHGSSSEQYF
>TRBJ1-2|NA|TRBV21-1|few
CASSKERAGNYGYTF
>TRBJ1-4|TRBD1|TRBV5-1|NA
CASSLLGQGRGRADPNNEKLFF
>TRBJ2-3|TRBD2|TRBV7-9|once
CASSIGGGTDTQYF
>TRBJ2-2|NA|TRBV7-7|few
CASSRNGGTGELFF
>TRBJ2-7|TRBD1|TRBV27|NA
CASRSRGQGAYEQYF
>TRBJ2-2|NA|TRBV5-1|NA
CASSFRGANTGELFF
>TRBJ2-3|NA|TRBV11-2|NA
CASSLLGTLALDTQYF
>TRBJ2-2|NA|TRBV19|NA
CASSFGQRWNTGELFF
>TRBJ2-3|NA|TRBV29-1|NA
CSVEQSASTDTQYF
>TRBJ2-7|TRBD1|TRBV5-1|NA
CASSQGAYEQYF